This T cell receptor beta chain was documented in a study of T cells in localized non-small cell lung cancer. V was trimmed by 5 bases and J by 2 bases, leaving 7 bases between them. The length of the CDR3 is 13 residues. Germline loops: CDR1 MNHEY, CDR2 SVGAGI. Whole-study findings and limits: Adjacent lung had a median roughly 50 of the 100 largest tumor clones. Tumor showed lower T cell clonality than uninvolved adjacent lung, where it was highest. Investigators sequenced only a single tumor region, leaving heterogeneity possible.

Concerning this clone itself: Its antigen is unknown.

Profiling relied on immunoSEQ multiplex PCR, and the TCRdb table lists in-frame clones only, not all of them. The table lists 25,000 or so clones, approximately 86% of them singletons. This TCR was sampled from a female donor over 55 with stage I lung adenocarcinoma. The chain employs TRBV6-5 and TRBJ1-5; D possibly corresponds to TRBD1 (5 bases). The source material was peripheral blood, sampled before any cancer treatment. The CDR3 DNA is TGTGCCAGCAGTAGGGACCGCAATCAGCCCCAGCATTTT. Encoded protein: CASSRDRNQPQHF.